This TCR beta chain was recovered during a study of blood T cell repertoires in COVID-19. TCRdb's copy holds only in-frame clones and misses some; the assay was immunoSEQ multiplex PCR. This table has approximately 250,000 clones, roughly 85% appearing once. The V gene lost 5 bases and the J gene lost 12 bases, with 14 bases spanning the gap. This CDR3 spans 12 amino acids. The chain joins TRBV12-3 or TRBV12-4 to TRBJ1-5, with D maybe TRBD1 (6 bases). The sequenced sample consisted of peripheral blood. This TCR was sampled from a man younger than 45 who had recovered from COVID-19. CDR3 nucleotides: TGTGCCAGCAGTCCCTTAACAGGGTACCAGCATTTT. Translated, it gives CASSPLTGYQHF.